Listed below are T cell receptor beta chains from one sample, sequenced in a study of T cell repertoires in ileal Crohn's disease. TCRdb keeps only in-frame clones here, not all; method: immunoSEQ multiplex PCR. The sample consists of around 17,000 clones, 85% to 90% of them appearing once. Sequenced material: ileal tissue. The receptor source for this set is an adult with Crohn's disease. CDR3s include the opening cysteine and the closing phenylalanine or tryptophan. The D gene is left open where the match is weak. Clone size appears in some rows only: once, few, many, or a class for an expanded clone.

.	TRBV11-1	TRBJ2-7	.	CASSSLVGGPTGRYEQYF	TGTGCCAGCAGCTCGCTCGTTGGGGGCCCCACTGGGCGCTACGAGCAGTACTTC
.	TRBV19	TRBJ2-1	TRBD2	CASKGGSGQFF	TGTGCCAGTAAAGGCGGGAGCGGGCAGTTCTTC
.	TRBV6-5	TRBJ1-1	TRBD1	CASSSPGQEAFF	TGTGCCAGCAGTTCGCCGGGACAGGAAGCTTTCTTT
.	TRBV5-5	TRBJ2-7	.	CASTAPRGSPYEQYF	TGTGCCAGCACAGCTCCCCGAGGATCCCCCTACGAGCAGTACTTC
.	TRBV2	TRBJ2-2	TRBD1	CASTLPGQGTDTGELFF	TGTGCCAGCACTCTTCCGGGACAGGGGACCGACACCGGGGAGCTGTTTTTT
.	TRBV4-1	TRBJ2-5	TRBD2	CASSQEGPAGGRPETQYF	TGCGCCAGCAGCCAAGAGGGCCCAGCGGGAGGGCGTCCGGAGACCCAGTACTTC
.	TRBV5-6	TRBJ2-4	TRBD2	CASSLGPSGRAGNIQYF	TGTGCCAGCAGCTTGGGGCCTAGCGGGAGGGCCGGAAACATTCAGTACTTC
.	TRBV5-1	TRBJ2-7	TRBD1	CASSLGDRVLGAYEQYF	TGCGCCAGCAGCTTGGGGGACAGGGTGTTAGGGGCCTACGAGCAGTACTTC
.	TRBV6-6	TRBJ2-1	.	CASSLADVTYNEQFF	TGTGCCAGCAGTTTAGCGGATGTTACCTACAATGAGCAGTTCTTC
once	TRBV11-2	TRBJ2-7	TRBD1	CASSLDSGQGTYEQYF	TGTGCCAGCAGCTTAGATTCCGGACAGGGAACCTACGAGCAGTACTTC
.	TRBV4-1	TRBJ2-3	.	CASGPGDTQYF	TGCGCCAGCGGGCCGGGGGATACGCAGTATTTT
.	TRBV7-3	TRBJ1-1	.	CASSSDRNTEAFF	TGTGCCAGCAGCTCGGACAGGAACACTGAAGCTTTCTTT
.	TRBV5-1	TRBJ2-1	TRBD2	CTSSPGLAKNNEQFF	TGCACCAGCAGCCCGGGACTAGCGAAAAACAATGAGCAGTTCTTC
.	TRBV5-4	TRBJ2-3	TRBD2	CASSFGGLAEDTQYF	TGTGCCAGCAGCTTTGGGGGACTAGCGGAAGATACGCAGTATTTT
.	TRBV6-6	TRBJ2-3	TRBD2	CASSPSGGTDTQYF	TGTGCCAGCAGTCCTAGCGGGGGCACAGATACGCAGTATTTT
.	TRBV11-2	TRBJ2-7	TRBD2	CASSLRSTSASSYEQYF	TGTGCCAGCAGCCTCCGATCGACTAGCGCGAGCTCCTACGAGCAGTACTTC
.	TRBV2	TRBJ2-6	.	CASRETARSSGANVLTF	TGTGCCAGCAGGGAAACAGCCCGCTCTTCTGGGGCCAACGTCCTGACTTTC
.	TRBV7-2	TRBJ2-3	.	CASSLLRDGTQYF	TGTGCCAGCAGCTTGCTGCGGGATGGTACGCAGTATTTT
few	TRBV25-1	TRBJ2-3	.	CASSDSRSLRTQYF	TGTGCCAGCAGTGACTCCCGGTCCCTTCGAACGCAGTATTTT
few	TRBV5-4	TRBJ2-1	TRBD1	CASRGTGDEQFF	TGTGCCAGCAGGGGGACAGGAGATGAGCAGTTCTTC
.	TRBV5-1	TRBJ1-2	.	CASSFLPGQEINYGYTF	TGCGCCAGCAGCTTCCTTCCGGGACAAGAAATTAACTATGGCTACACCTTC
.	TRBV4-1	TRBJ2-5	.	CASSQVPGTPVGETQYF	TGCGCCAGCAGCCAAGTCCCCGGGACTCCGGTAGGAGAGACCCAGTACTTC
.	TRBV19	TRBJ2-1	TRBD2	CASSAGGAYNEQFF	TGTGCCAGTAGCGCGGGAGGGGCCTACAATGAGCAGTTCTTC
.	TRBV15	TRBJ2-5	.	CATSRGHGQETQYF	TGTGCCACCAGCAGGGGGCACGGACAAGAGACCCAGTACTTC
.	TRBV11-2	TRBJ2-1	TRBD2	CASSARTSGRRNEQFF	TGTGCCAGCAGCGCCCGGACTAGCGGGAGGAGAAATGAGCAGTTCTTC
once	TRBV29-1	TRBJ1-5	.	CSVGGEWGQPQHF	TGCAGCGTTGGGGGCGAGTGGGGTCAGCCCCAGCATTTT
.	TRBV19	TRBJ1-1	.	CASSIGPLQDTMNTEAFF	TGTGCCAGTAGTATCGGTCCCCTACAGGACACCATGAACACTGAAGCTTTCTTT
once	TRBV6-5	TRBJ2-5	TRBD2	CASIGLAGAQETQYF	TGTGCCAGCATCGGACTAGCGGGAGCCCAAGAGACCCAGTACTTC
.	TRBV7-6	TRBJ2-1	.	CASSSDTGSSYNEQFF	TGTGCCAGCAGCTCCGATACAGGGAGCTCCTACAATGAGCAGTTCTTC
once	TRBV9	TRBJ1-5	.	CASSVSGYSNQPQHF	TGTGCCAGCAGCGTATCAGGGTATAGCAATCAGCCCCAGCATTTT
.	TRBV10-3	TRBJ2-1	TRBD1	CAITIGTGINNEQFF	TGTGCCATCACCATCGGGACAGGGATTAACAATGAGCAGTTCTTC
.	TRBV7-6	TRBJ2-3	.	CASSPMSSADTQYF	TGTGCCAGCAGCCCGATGTCAAGCGCAGATACGCAGTATTTT
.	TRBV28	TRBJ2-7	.	CASSYSTGRVHEQYF	TGTGCCAGCAGTTACTCGACAGGAAGAGTTCACGAGCAGTACTTC
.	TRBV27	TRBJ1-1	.	CASSSHTLNTEAFF	TGTGCCAGCAGTTCCCACACCTTGAACACTGAAGCTTTCTTT
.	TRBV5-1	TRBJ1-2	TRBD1	CASSFGQGGGYTF	TGCGCCAGCAGCTTTGGACAGGGGGGGGGCTACACCTTC
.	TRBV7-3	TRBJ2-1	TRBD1	CASSSTGEGYNEQFF	TGTGCCAGCAGCTCCACAGGGGAAGGATACAATGAGCAGTTCTTC
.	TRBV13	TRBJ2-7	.	CASSLTGKRSSYEQYF	TGTGCCAGCAGCTTAACCGGGAAGCGGAGCTCCTACGAGCAGTACTTC
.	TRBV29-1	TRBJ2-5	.	CSVEEERPQETQYF	TGCAGCGTTGAGGAGGAGCGCCCCCAAGAGACCCAGTACTTC
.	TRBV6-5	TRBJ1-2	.	CASSLGASGYTF	TGTGCCAGTAGTTTGGGGGCCAGTGGCTACACCTTC
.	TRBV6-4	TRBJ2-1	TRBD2	CASSDGASGSSYNEQFF	TGTGCCAGCAGTGACGGGGCTAGCGGGTCCTCCTACAATGAGCAGTTCTTC
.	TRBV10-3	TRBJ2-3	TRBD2	CAISRSGTSGPTDTQYF	TGTGCCATCAGCCGTTCGGGGACTAGCGGTCCCACAGATACGCAGTATTTT
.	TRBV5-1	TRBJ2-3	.	CASSALYLTDTQYF	TGCGCCAGCAGCGCTCTCTATTTAACAGATACGCAGTATTTT
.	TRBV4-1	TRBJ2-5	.	CASSPPGEETQYF	TGCGCCAGCAGCCCACCAGGGGAAGAGACCCAGTACTTC
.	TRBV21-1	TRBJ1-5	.	CASSKALCRTGEGQPQHF	TGTGCCAGCAGCAAAGCGCTTTGCCGGACAGGGGAGGGGCAGCCCCAGCATTTT
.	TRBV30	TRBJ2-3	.	CAWSAQRQTRGTDTQYF	TGTGCCTGGAGTGCACAACGACAGACCCGAGGCACAGATACGCAGTATTTT